The 8 T cell receptor beta chains below were found in one sample sequenced in a study of blood T cell repertoires in COVID-19. The assay was immunoSEQ multiplex PCR, and TCRdb's table has in-frame clones only and misses some. Found here are over 120,000 clones, approximately 81% of them singletons; the top ten hold around 8.4%. The sequenced sample was peripheral blood. The source of these receptors is a human donor in a cohort sampled during active COVID-19.

This chain uses TRBV28 with TRBJ2-5; 8 bases line up with TRBD2. CDR3 length: 15 residues. V was clipped by 2 bases and J by 5 bases; unmatched bases: 7. Germline CDR1 is MDHEN and CDR2 is SYDVKM. CDR3 protein: CASSLSGTSVETQYF. CDR3 nucleotide sequence: TGTGCCAGCAGTTTAAGTGGGACTAGTGTCGAGACCCAGTACTTC.

This rearrangement joins TRBV4-3 to TRBJ2-7; perhaps TRBD1 as D (5 bases). V was trimmed by 0 bases and J by 6 bases, leaving 21 bases between them. The CDR3 sequence is 17 residues long. CDR1 is LGHNA and CDR2 is YSLEER in the germline V gene. The CDR3 sequence: CASSQEPGQTAKCEQYF. In nucleotides, the CDR3 is TGCGCCAGCAGCCAAGAACCAGGGCAGACTGCGAAGTGCGAGCAGTACTTC.

The table lists this clone with a few counts. CDR3 loop: CASSRGEGDTQYF. The CDR3 bases are TGTGCCAGTAGTAGGGGGGAGGGAGATACGCAGTATTTT. This chain uses TRBV19 with TRBJ2-3; 7 bases agree with TRBD2. The CDR3 contains 13 residues. J was trimmed by 5 bases and V by 4 bases; bases with no gene match: 3. CDR1 LNHDA and CDR2 SQIVND come from the germline V gene (reference sequence).

The J gene is TRBJ1-1, the V gene TRBV29-1; 7 bases are shared with TRBD1. The CDR3 spans 14 residues. Losses at the gene ends were 4 bases for V and 6 bases for J; bases not matched to a gene: 11. Germline V gene sequence: CDR1 SQVTM, CDR2 ANQGSEA. The CDR3 region is CSVVTPGQAPEAFF. CDR3 nucleotides: TGCAGCGTTGTAACTCCCGGACAGGCCCCTGAAGCTTTCTTT.

The rearrangement uses TRBV6-2 or TRBV6-3 and TRBJ1-5; D unclear. CDR1 MNHEY and CDR2 SVGEGT come from the germline V gene. CDR3 length: 15 residues. The V and J ends lost 1 base and 5 bases respectively, with 12 bases between them. The CDR3 coding sequence is TGTGCCAGCAGTTACTTGCGGGAGTCGGATCAGCCCCAGCATTTT. This gives the protein CASSYLRESDQPQHF.

This clone has a handful of counts. This chain connects TRBV19 to TRBJ1-2; tentative D call: TRBD1 (5 bases). Trimming removed 6 bases at V and 4 bases at J, with 9 bases between. CDR1 and CDR2 from the germline V gene are LNHDA and SQIVND (reference sequence). The CDR3 extends over 12 amino acids. The CDR3 DNA follows: TGTGCCAGTAGGACAGATTTCTATGGCTACACCTTC. It codes for CASRTDFYGYTF.

The chain couples TRBV19 to TRBJ2-3; 8 positions match TRBD1. The V and J ends lost 3 bases and 2 bases, in that order; junction bases with no gene match: 7. The CDR3 consists of 16 residues. Germline V gives CDR1 LNHDA, CDR2 SQIVND (reference sequence). The CDR3 bases are TGTGCCAGTAGTATGGCCGGGACAGGCTTCACAGATACGCAGTATTTT. As protein: CASSMAGTGFTDTQYF.

The chain recombines TRBV19 with TRBJ2-2; D possibly corresponds to TRBD2 (6 bases). Germline assignment: CDR1 LNHDA and CDR2 SQIVND (reference sequence). V was shortened by 11 bases and J by 2 bases, with 12 bases between the two germline ends. The CDR3 is 13 amino acids. The CDR3 region has the DNA TGTGCCGGTGGAGGGGTCAACACCGGGGAGCTGTTTTTT. Encoded protein: CAGGGVNTGELFF.